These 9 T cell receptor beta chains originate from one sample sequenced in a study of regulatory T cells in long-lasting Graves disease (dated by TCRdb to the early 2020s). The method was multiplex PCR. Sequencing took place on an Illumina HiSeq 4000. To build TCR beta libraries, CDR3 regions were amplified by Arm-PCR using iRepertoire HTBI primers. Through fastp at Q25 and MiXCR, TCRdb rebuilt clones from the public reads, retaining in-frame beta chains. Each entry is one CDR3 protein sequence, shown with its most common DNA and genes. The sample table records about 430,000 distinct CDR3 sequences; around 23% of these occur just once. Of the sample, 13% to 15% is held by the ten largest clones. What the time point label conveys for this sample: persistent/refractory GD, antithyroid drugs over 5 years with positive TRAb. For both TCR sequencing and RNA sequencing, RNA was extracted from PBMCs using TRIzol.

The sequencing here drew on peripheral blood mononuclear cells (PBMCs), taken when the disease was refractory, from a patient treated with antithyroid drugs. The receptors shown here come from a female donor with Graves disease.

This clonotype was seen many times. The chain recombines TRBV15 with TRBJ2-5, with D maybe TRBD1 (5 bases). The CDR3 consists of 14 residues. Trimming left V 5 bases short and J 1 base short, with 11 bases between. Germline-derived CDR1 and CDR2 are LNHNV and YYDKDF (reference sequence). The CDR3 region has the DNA TGTGCCACCAGCTTGGGCCAGGGCCAAGAGACCCAGTACTTC. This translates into CATSLGQGQETQYF. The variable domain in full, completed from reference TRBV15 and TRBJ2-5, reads DAMVIQNPRYQVTQFGKPVTLSCSQTLNHNVMYWYQQKSSQAPKLLFHYYDKDFNNEADTPDNFQSRRPNTSFCFLDIRSPGLGDTAMYLCATSLGQGQETQYFGPGTRLLVL.

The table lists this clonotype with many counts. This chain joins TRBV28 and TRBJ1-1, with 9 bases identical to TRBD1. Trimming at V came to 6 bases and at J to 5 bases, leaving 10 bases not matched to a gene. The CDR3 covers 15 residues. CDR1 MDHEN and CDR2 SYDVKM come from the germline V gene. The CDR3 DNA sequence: TGTGCCAGCAGCCCCCGGACAGGGGTTACTACTGAAGCTTTCTTT. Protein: CASSPRTGVTTEAFF.

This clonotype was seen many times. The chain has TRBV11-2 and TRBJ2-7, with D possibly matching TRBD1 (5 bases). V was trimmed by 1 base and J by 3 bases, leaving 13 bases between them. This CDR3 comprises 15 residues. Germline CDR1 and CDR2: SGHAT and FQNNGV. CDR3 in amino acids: CASSLGMQGNYEQYF. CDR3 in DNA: TGTGCCAGCAGCTTAGGTATGCAGGGTAACTACGAGCAGTACTTC.

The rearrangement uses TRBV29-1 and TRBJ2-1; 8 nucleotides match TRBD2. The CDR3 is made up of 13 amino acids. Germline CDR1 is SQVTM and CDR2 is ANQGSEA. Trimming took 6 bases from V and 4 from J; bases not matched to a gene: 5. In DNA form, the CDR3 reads TGCAGCGTGAGCGGGAGCTGGTACAATGAGCAGTTCTTC. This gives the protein CSVSGSWYNEQFF.

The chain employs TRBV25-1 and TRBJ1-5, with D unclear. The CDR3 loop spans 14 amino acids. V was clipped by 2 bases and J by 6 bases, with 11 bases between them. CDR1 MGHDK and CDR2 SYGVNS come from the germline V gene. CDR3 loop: CASSERGLGQPQHF. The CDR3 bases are TGTGCCAGCAGTGAACGAGGGTTGGGTCAGCCCCAGCATTTT.

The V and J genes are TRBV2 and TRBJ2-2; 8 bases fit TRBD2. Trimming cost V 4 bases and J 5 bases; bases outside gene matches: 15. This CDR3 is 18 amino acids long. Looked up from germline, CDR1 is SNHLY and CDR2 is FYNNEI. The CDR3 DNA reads TGTGCCAGCAGTGCGAGAGGTCGGAGCGGGAGTGGGACCGGGGAGCTGTTTTTT. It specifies CASSARGRSGSGTGELFF.

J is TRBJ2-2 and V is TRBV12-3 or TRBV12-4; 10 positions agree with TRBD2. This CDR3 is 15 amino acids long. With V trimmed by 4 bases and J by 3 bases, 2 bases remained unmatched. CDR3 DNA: TGTGCCAGCAGTTCTAGCGGGAGATACACCGGGGAGCTGTTTTTT. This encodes CASSSSGRYTGELFF.

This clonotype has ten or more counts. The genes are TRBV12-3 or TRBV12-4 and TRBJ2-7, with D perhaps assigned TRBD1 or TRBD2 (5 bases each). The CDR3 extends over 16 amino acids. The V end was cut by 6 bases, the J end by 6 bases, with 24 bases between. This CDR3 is CASSPSPGTGFTEQYF. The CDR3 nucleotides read TGTGCCAGCAGCCCTTCCCCCGGGACGGGGTTTACCGAGCAGTACTTC.

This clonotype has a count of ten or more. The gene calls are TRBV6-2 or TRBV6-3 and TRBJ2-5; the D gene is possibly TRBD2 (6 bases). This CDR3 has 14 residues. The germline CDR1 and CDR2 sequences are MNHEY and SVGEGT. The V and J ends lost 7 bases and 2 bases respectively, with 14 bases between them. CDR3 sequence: CASKKSGPQETQYF. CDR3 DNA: TGTGCCAGCAAGAAAAGCGGGCCGCAAGAGACCCAGTACTTC.